The present T cell receptor beta chain was sequenced within a study of PD-1 blockade in classical Hodgkin lymphoma. Comment on this clone: Its antigen is as yet unknown.

Time point: cycle 4 day 1 (C4D1), after five to seven weeks of nivolumab. All trial patients relapsed after autologous stem cell transplantation. Study observations and caveats: Newly diagnosed patients had baseline TCR diversity that was reportedly lower than that of healthy donors. CD8+ TCR diversity did not rise significantly by C4D1, unlike CD4+. Patients who initiated nivolumab within 1 year of ASCT were excluded. Complete responders entered with baseline diversity on par with newly diagnosed patients, the results showed.

Method: immunoSEQ multiplex PCR; TCRdb's copy keeps in-frame clones and lacks some. The sample includes over 50,000 clones, around nine tenths seen only once; the top ten take more than 8%. The CDR3 covers 15 residues. The sample in question was peripheral blood mononuclear cells (PBMCs), obtained before the fourth cycle of nivolumab. V usage is TRBV21-1 and J usage is TRBJ2-1; the table's D call, TRBD2, has no DNA check behind it. TRBV21-1 constitutes a pseudogene. This receptor was identified in a human donor with classical Hodgkin lymphoma. This CDR3 reads CASSKENSADNEQFF. The CDR3 region has the DNA TGTGCCAGCAGCAAAGAGAATAGCGCTGACAATGAGCAGTTCTTC.